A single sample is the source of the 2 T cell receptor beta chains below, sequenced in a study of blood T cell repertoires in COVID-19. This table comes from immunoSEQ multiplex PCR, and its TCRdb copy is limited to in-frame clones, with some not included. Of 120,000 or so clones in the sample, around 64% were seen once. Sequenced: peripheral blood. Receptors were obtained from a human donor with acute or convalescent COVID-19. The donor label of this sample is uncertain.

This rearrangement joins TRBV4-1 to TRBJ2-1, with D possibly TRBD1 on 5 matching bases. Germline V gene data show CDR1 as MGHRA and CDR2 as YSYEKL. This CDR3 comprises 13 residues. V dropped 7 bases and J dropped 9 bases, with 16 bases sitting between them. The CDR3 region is CASKAGPTGEQFF. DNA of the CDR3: TGCGCCAGCAAGGCAGGGCCGACGGGTGAGCAGTTCTTC.

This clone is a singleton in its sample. As DNA, the CDR3 is TGTGCCAGTAGTATTAGCGGAGATACGCAGTATTTT. Translated: CASSISGDTQYF. The chain carries TRBV19 and TRBJ2-3; possibly TRBD2 for D (6 bases). There are 12 residues in the CDR3. CDR1 LNHDA and CDR2 SQIVND come from the germline V gene (reference sequence). Trimming took 3 bases from V and 5 from J, leaving 6 bases between them.